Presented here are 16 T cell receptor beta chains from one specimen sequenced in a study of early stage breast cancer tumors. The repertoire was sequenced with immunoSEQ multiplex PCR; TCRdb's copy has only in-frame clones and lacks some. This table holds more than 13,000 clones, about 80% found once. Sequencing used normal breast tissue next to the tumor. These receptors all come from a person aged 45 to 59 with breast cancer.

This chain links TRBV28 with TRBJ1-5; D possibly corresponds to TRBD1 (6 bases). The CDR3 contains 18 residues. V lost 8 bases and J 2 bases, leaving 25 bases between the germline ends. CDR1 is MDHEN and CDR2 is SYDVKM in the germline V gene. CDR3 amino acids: CASGELGGGGWGNQPQHF. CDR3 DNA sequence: TGTGCCAGCGGAGAGCTAGGGGGAGGTGGTTGGGGCAATCAGCCCCAGCATTTT.

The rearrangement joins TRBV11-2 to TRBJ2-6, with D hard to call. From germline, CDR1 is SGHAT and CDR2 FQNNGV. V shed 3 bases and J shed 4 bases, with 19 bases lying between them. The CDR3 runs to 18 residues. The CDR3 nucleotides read TGTGCCAGCAGCTTTGGGCTTGACGGAGCTTGGGGGGCCAACGTCCTGACTTTC. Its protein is CASSFGLDGAWGANVLTF.

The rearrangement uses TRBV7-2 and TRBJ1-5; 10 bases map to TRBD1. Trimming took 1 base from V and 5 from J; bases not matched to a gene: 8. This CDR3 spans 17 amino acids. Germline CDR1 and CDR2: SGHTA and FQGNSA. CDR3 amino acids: CASSLVGGGQGYQPQHF. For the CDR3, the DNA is TGTGCCAGCAGCTTAGTTGGCGGGGGACAGGGGTATCAGCCCCAGCATTTT.

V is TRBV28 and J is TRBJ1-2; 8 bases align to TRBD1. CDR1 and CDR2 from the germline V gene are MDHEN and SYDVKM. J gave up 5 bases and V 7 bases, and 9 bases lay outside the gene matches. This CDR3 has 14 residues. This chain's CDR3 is CASTRSQGVYGYTF. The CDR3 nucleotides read TGTGCCAGCACCAGGTCACAGGGGGTTTATGGCTACACCTTC.

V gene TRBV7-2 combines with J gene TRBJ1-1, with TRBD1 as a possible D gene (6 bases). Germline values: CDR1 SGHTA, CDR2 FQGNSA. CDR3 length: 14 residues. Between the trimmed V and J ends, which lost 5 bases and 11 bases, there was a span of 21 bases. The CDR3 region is CASSVSWGGKDAFF. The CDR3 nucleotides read TGTGCCAGCAGCGTAAGCTGGGGGGGCAAGGATGCTTTCTTT.

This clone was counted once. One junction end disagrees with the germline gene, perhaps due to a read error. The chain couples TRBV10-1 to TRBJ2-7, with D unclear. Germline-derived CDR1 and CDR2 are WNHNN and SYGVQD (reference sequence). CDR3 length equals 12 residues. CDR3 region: CASSDDPDARKF. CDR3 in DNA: TGCGCCAGCAGTGACGATCCCGACGCCCGGAAGTTC.

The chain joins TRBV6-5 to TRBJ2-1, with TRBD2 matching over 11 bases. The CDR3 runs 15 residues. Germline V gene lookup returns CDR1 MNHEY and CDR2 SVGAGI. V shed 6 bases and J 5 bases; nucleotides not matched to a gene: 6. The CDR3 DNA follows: TGTGCCAGCAGATCCGGACTAGCGGGTAACAATGAGCAGTTCTTC. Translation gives CASRSGLAGNNEQFF.

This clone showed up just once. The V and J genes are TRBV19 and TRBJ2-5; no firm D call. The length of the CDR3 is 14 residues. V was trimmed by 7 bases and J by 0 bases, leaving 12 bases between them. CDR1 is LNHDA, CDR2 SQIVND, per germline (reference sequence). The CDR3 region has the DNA TGTGCCAGTACGGCTCGGGTTAACCAAGAGACCCAGTACTTC. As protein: CASTARVNQETQYF.

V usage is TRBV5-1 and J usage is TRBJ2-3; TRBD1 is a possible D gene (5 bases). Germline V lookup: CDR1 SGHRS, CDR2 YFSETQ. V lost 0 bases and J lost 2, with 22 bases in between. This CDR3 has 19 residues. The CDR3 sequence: CASSLDGAPPSLFTDTQYF. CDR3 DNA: TGCGCCAGCAGCTTGGATGGGGCCCCACCCTCACTCTTCACAGATACGCAGTATTTT.

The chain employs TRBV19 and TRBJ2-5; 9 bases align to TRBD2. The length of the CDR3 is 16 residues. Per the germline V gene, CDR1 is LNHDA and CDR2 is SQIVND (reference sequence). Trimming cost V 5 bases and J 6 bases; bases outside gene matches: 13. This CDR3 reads CASSSRGGASRKTQYF. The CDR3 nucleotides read TGTGCCAGTAGTTCCCGCGGGGGGGCCTCGCGGAAGACCCAGTACTTC.

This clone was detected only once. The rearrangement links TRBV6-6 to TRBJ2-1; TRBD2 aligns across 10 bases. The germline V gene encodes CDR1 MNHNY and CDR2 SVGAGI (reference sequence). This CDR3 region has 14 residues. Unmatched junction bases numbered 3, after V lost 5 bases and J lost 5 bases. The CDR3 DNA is TGTGCCAGCAGTCAAGCGGGAGGGGACAATGAGCAGTTCTTC. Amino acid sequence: CASSQAGGDNEQFF.

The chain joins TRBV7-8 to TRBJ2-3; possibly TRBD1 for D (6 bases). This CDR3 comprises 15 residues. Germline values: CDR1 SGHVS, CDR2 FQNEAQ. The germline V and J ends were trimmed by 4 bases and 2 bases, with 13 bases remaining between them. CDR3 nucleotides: TGTGCCAGCAGCTACCCGGGACAACCCACAGATACGCAGTATTTT. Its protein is CASSYPGQPTDTQYF.

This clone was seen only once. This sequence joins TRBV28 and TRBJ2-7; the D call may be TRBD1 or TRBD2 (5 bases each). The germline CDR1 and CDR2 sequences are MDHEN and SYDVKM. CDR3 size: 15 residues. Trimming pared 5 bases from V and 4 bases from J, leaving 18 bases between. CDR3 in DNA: TGTGCCAGCAGTAAAGGGGAGACAAAGTTATACGAGCAGTACTTC. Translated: CASSKGETKLYEQYF.

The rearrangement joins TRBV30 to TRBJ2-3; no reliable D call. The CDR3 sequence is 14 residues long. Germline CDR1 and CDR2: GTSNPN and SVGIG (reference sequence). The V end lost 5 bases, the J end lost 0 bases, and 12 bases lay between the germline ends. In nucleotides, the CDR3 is TGTGCCTGGCAGAGTATAGGGAGCACAGATACGCAGTATTTT. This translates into CAWQSIGSTDTQYF.

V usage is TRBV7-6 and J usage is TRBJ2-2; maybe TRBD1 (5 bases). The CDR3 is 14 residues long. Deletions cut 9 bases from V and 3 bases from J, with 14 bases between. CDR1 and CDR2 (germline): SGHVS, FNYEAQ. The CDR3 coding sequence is TGTGCCAGTTGCCATGAGACAGACACCGGGGAGCTGTTTTTT. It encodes CASCHETDTGELFF.

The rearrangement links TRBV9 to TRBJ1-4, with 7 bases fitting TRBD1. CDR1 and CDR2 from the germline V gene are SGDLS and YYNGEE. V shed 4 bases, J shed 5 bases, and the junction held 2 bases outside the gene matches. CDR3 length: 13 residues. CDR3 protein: CASSSGGNEKLFF. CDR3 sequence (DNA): TGTGCCAGCAGCTCAGGGGGAAATGAAAAACTGTTTTTT. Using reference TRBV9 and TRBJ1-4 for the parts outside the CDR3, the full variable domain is DSGVTQTPKHLITATGQRVTLRCSPRSGDLSVYWYQQSLDQGLQFLIQYYNGEERAKGNILERFSAQQFPDLHSELNLSSLELGDSALYFCASSSGGNEKLFFGSGTQLSVL.